A selection of T cell receptor beta chains follows, all from one sample in a study of blood T cells in healthy people across ages. TCRdb used MiXCR to reprocess the 5' RACE reads, holding one entry per CDR3 protein. The table includes around 940,000 distinct CDR3 sequences, about 51% detected once. Sequenced: blood. The receptors here all came from a woman between 55 and 75 years old in good health. CDR3s include the opening cysteine and the closing phenylalanine or tryptophan. D genes are given only for firm matches. Rows give clone size only sometimes, using once, few, many, or a class for an expanded clone.

cdr3_length j_call clone_size v_call d_call cdr3_aa cdr3_nt
14 TRBJ2-7 few TRBV4-2 TRBD2 CASRKLAGVYEQYF TGTGCCAGCAGAAAACTAGCGGGTGTCTACGAGCAGTACTTC
13 TRBJ2-7 . TRBV6-2/TRBV6-3 TRBD2 CAKSGTSGYEQYF TGTGCCAAGAGCGGGACTAGCGGCTACGAGCAGTACTTC
15 TRBJ2-7 . TRBV5-1 . CASSPTRGARDEQYF TGCGCCAGCAGCCCTACTCGGGGGGCGCGGGACGAGCAGTACTTC
16 TRBJ2-6 . TRBV7-9 . CASSGSVWAGANVLTF TGTGCCAGCAGCGGAAGCGTCTGGGCTGGGGCCAACGTCCTGACTTTC
11 TRBJ2-7 . TRBV19 . CAISMNYEQYF TGTGCCATTAGTATGAATTACGAGCAGTACTTC
14 TRBJ2-3 few TRBV11-2 . CASSATNYVDTQYF TGTGCCAGCAGCGCGACGAATTACGTGGATACGCAGTATTTT
14 TRBJ1-6 . TRBV3-1 . CASSQGPAGSPLHF TGTGCCAGCAGCCAAGGACCGGCAGGTTCACCCCTCCACTTT
16 TRBJ2-7 . TRBV15 TRBD1 CATGVLRGRGLYEQYF TGTGCCACCGGAGTATTGAGGGGGCGAGGGTTGTACGAGCAGTACTTC
15 TRBJ2-3 . TRBV5-1 TRBD2 CASSNTSGRTDTQYF TGCGCCAGCAGCAATACTAGCGGCCGCACAGATACGCAGTATTTT
14 TRBJ2-4 . TRBV5-1 . CASSLTLAKNIQYF TGCGCCAGCAGCCTGACCCTAGCCAAAAACATTCAGTACTTC
15 TRBJ2-1 . TRBV2 TRBD2 CASSGPSGRIYEQFF TGTGCCAGCAGCGGACCTAGCGGGAGGATATATGAGCAGTTCTTC
14 TRBJ1-4 . TRBV6-1 TRBD1 CASSDRGQNEKLFF TGTGCCAGCAGTGACAGGGGGCAAAATGAAAAACTGTTTTTT
14 TRBJ2-7 few TRBV4-2 . CASSPLLGGYEQYF TGTGCCAGCAGCCCACTACTCGGAGGCTACGAGCAGTACTTC
15 TRBJ2-1 . TRBV6-6 TRBD1 CASSRDRGTYNEQFF TGTGCCAGCAGCCGGGACAGGGGAACATACAATGAGCAGTTCTTC
14 TRBJ2-2 few TRBV29-1 . CSTPDRGYTGELFF TGCAGCACCCCGGACCGGGGTTACACCGGGGAGCTGTTTTTT
15 TRBJ2-5 once TRBV28 . CATVKLGEMRNEQYF TGTGCCACCGTAAAATTAGGGGAAATGCGGAATGAGCAGTACTTC
14 TRBJ2-7 . TRBV29-1 . CSVGGQPSSYEQYF TGCAGCGTTGGAGGCCAGCCCAGCTCCTACGAGCAGTACTTC
14 TRBJ2-7 . TRBV5-1 TRBD2 CASSSTSGSREQYF TGCGCCAGCAGCTCGACTAGCGGGAGCCGCGAGCAGTACTTC
9 TRBJ1-2 few TRBV29-1 . CSDNYGYTF TGCAGCGACAATTATGGCTACACCTTC
11 TRBJ2-7 . TRBV5-5 . CASSLGYKQYF TGTGCCAGCAGCTTGGGCTACAAGCAGTACTTC
15 TRBJ2-5 few TRBV11-1 . CASSLVRGRQETQYF TGTGCCAGCAGCTTAGTCAGGGGTCGGCAAGAGACCCAGTACTTC
15 TRBJ1-5 . TRBV4-3 TRBD1 CASSQDRTGRGPQHF TGCGCCAGCAGCCAAGATCGGACAGGCCGCGGGCCCCAGCATTTT
12 TRBJ2-5 . TRBV9 . CTSSPRGGTQYF TGTACCAGCAGCCCCCGTGGGGGGACCCAGTACTTC
15 TRBJ1-5 . TRBV19 . CASSRDGGWDQPQHF TGTGCCAGTAGTAGAGATGGCGGATGGGATCAGCCCCAGCATTTT
14 TRBJ2-1 . TRBV7-9 TRBD1 CASSDSDRGNEQFF TGTGCCAGCAGCGACTCCGACAGGGGGAATGAGCAGTTCTTC
14 TRBJ2-7 . TRBV12-3/TRBV12-4 . CASSLYPETCEQYF TGTGCCAGCAGTTTATATCCAGAGACCTGCGAGCAGTACTTC
15 TRBJ2-7 . TRBV6-1 TRBD2 CASSEASGGSYEQYF TGTGCCAGCAGTGAAGCTAGCGGGGGCTCCTACGAGCAGTACTTC
14 TRBJ2-7 . TRBV28 . CASSRPGPSDEQYF TGTGCCAGCTCACGCCCCGGGCCATCAGACGAGCAGTACTTC
16 TRBJ2-4 . TRBV5-1 TRBD2 CASSHGTSGMGNIQYF TGCGCCAGCAGCCATGGGACTAGCGGGATGGGGAACATTCAGTACTTC
14 TRBJ2-7 . TRBV7-3 . CASSFGADGHEQYF TGTGCCAGCAGCTTCGGTGCTGACGGTCACGAGCAGTACTTC
14 TRBJ2-7 . TRBV28 . CASSFYGGKLEQYF TGTGCCAGCAGTTTTTATGGGGGGAAGCTCGAGCAGTACTTC
15 TRBJ2-3 . TRBV5-1 TRBD1 CASSPNRGRPDTQYF TGCGCCAGCAGCCCGAACAGGGGGCGACCAGATACGCAGTATTTT
15 TRBJ2-7 few TRBV20-1 TRBD2 CSASSGVAGVYEQYF TGCAGTGCTAGCTCAGGAGTAGCGGGAGTCTACGAGCAGTACTTC
17 TRBJ2-7 . TRBV5-1 TRBD1 CASSSRGTGEKVGEQYF TGCGCCAGCAGCTCCAGAGGAACAGGGGAAAAAGTCGGCGAGCAGTACTTC
14 TRBJ2-3 . TRBV12-3/TRBV12-4 . CASSRTQGPDTQYF TGTGCCAGCAGTCGCACCCAGGGACCAGATACGCAGTATTTT
15 TRBJ2-7 . TRBV7-2 TRBD2 CASSHGLGVFYEQYF TGTGCCAGCAGCCACGGACTAGGGGTTTTTTACGAGCAGTACTTC
12 TRBJ1-2 few TRBV2 . CASSRLNYGYTF TGTGCCAGCAGTCGACTTAACTATGGCTACACCTTC
13 TRBJ2-5 . TRBV21-1 . CARGQIKRETQYF TGTGCCAGGGGACAGATAAAGAGGGAGACCCAGTACTTC
16 TRBJ2-3 few TRBV5-1 . CASSPPREGAGDTQYF TGCGCCAGCAGTCCCCCCCGGGAGGGGGCTGGTGATACGCAGTATTTT
10 TRBJ2-5 few TRBV6-2/TRBV6-3 . CASAQETQYF TGTGCCAGCGCCCAAGAGACCCAGTACTTC
14 TRBJ2-3 few TRBV20-1 . CSARAALATDTQYF TGCAGTGCTAGAGCGGCACTAGCAACAGATACGCAGTATTTT
14 TRBJ2-1 . TRBV19 . CASRAYRELREQFF TGTGCCTCCAGAGCGTACAGGGAGCTTCGTGAGCAGTTCTTC
17 TRBJ1-2 . TRBV7-2 . CASSLGTVPSQNYGYTF TGTGCCAGCAGCTTAGGGACAGTGCCATCCCAAAACTATGGCTACACCTTC
16 TRBJ2-3 . TRBV18 . CASSPRPRSGTDTQYF TGTGCCAGCTCACCACGGCCCCGAAGCGGCACAGATACGCAGTATTTT
15 TRBJ1-3 . TRBV7-2 . CASSRRGAGGNTIYF TGTGCCAGCAGCCGTAGAGGGGCTGGGGGAAACACCATATATTTT
14 TRBJ1-1 . TRBV5-1 TRBD1 CASSVQGPHTEAFF TGCGCCAGCAGCGTACAGGGGCCTCACACTGAAGCTTTCTTT
15 TRBJ2-1 . TRBV2 TRBD1 CASRQGIDSYNGQFF TGTGCCAGCAGACAGGGGATAGATAGCTACAATGGGCAGTTCTTC
15 TRBJ1-5 . TRBV7-9 . CASSPRDRFNQPQHF TGTGCCAGCAGCCCCCGCGACAGATTCAATCAGCCCCAGCATTTT
16 TRBJ2-7 . TRBV9 TRBD2 CASSVGPSGRVYEQYF TGTGCCAGCAGCGTAGGTCCTAGCGGGAGGGTCTACGAGCAGTACTTC
14 TRBJ2-5 few TRBV24-1 TRBD1 CATSDSGGGGAQYF TGTGCCACCAGTGATTCAGGGGGCGGAGGGGCCCAGTACTTC
14 TRBJ2-4 . TRBV7-6 . CASSLPGSPLRQYF TGTGCCAGCAGCTTACCGGGCAGCCCTCTGAGGCAGTACTTC
16 TRBJ2-3 . TRBV5-5 . CASSLQPGGTTDTQYF TGTGCCAGCAGCTTACAACCGGGCGGGACGACAGATACGCAGTATTTT
12 TRBJ2-5 . TRBV7-2 . CASLQEQETQYF TGTGCCAGCCTCCAGGAACAAGAGACCCAGTACTTC
15 TRBJ2-3 few TRBV6-4 TRBD2 CASSPTSEAADTQYF TGTGCCAGCAGTCCAACTAGCGAGGCTGCAGATACGCAGTATTTT
16 TRBJ2-1 . TRBV25-1 . CASSGVDGHTYNEQFF TGTGCCAGCAGTGGGGTTGATGGACACACCTACAATGAGCAGTTCTTC
15 TRBJ2-7 few TRBV5-1 TRBD1 CASSGLGQGVDEQYF TGCGCCAGCAGCGGCCTGGGACAGGGAGTAGACGAGCAGTACTTC
13 TRBJ1-2 . TRBV6-2/TRBV6-3 . CASSSGALLGYTF TGTGCCAGCAGTTCCGGAGCTCTGCTTGGCTACACCTTC
15 TRBJ2-1 once TRBV20-1 TRBD2 CSANHRNGGAHEQFF TGCAGTGCAAACCACAGGAACGGGGGGGCGCATGAGCAGTTCTTC
14 TRBJ2-7 . TRBV20-1 . CSADAGTLSYEQYF TGCAGTGCCGATGCCGGGACACTCTCCTACGAGCAGTACTTC